These 11 T cell receptor beta chains were sequenced from one sample in a study of OX40 agonist ivuxolimab in advanced cancers. Assay: immunoSEQ multiplex PCR; the TCRdb copy retains only in-frame clones and omits some. Among fewer than 85,000 clones listed, roughly 90% were seen once. The sample was CD4+ or CD8+ T cells sorted from blood, taken in a trial of the OX40 agonist ivuxolimab. The receptor set was obtained from an adult with an advanced solid tumor such as melanoma, head and neck, liver or kidney cancer.

V gene TRBV28 combines with J gene TRBJ2-7; D gene unclear. This CDR3 is 13 amino acids long. The germline CDR1 and CDR2 sequences are MDHEN and SYDVKM. V shed 1 base and J shed 4 bases, with 8 bases lying between them. The CDR3 coding sequence is TGTGCCAGCAGTTTATTTCATACTTACGAGCAGTACTTC. Protein sequence: CASSLFHTYEQYF.

The chain uses TRBV10-3 and TRBJ2-7; the D gene is possibly TRBD1 (6 bases). CDR1 and CDR2 (germline): ENHRY, SYGVKD. CDR3 length: 14 residues. V lost 10 bases and J 3 bases, leaving 19 bases between the germline ends. For the CDR3, the DNA is TGTGCCACAAGTCCCCGGGACACCTACTACGAGCAGTACTTC. Protein product: CATSPRDTYYEQYF.

The rearrangement uses TRBV9 and TRBJ2-7; unclear D gene. This CDR3 contains 15 residues. Trimming shortened V by 3 bases and J by 3 bases, and 16 bases separated the two germline ends. Germline V lookup: CDR1 SGDLS, CDR2 YYNGEE. The CDR3 sequence: CASSARLDPGYEQYF. The CDR3 DNA reads as TGTGCCAGCAGCGCACGATTGGACCCCGGCTACGAGCAGTACTTC.

This rearrangement joins TRBV28 to TRBJ1-2, with D perhaps matching TRBD1 (6 bases). Germline values: CDR1 MDHEN, CDR2 SYDVKM. Trimming took off 2 bases at V and 3 bases at J, with 10 bases between the two ends. CDR3 length: 14 residues. The CDR3 protein is CASSLRGKHYGYTF. Here the CDR3 DNA reads TGTGCCAGCAGTTTAAGGGGGAAACACTATGGCTACACCTTC.

The chain carries TRBV19 and TRBJ2-7, with D maybe TRBD1 (5 bases). The CDR3 sequence is 14 residues long. The germline V gene encodes CDR1 LNHDA and CDR2 SQIVND (reference sequence). Trimming took off 3 bases at V and 4 bases at J, with 13 bases between the two ends. The CDR3 sequence: CASSMEGRVYEQYF. The CDR3, as DNA: TGTGCCAGTAGTATGGAAGGCAGGGTATACGAGCAGTACTTC.

V gene TRBV11-2 combines with J gene TRBJ2-1; no clear D gene. From germline, CDR1 is SGHAT and CDR2 FQNNGV. This CDR3 contains 15 residues. Trimming removed 3 bases from V and 0 bases from J, with 9 bases in between. This chain's CDR3 is CASSLDPSSYNEQFF. CDR3 bases: TGTGCCAGCAGCTTGGACCCGAGCTCCTACAATGAGCAGTTCTTC.

J is TRBJ2-3 and V is TRBV5-6; D remains unclear. The CDR3 is 13 amino acids. Trimming took off 4 bases at V and 5 bases at J, with 11 bases between the two ends. Germline CDR1 reads SGHDT; CDR2 reads YYEEEE. For the CDR3, the DNA is TGTGCCAGCAGCCCTGCGGTTGTAGATACGCAGTATTTT. The encoded protein is CASSPAVVDTQYF. Supplemented by reference TRBV5-6 and TRBJ2-3, the full variable domain reads DAGVTQSPTHLIKTRGQQVTLRCSPKSGHDTVSWYQQALGQGPQFIFQYYEEEERQRGNFPDRFSGHQFPNYSSELNVNALLLGDSALYLCASSPAVVDTQYFGPGTRLTVL.

The chain combines TRBV4-2 with TRBJ2-1; 9 positions agree with TRBD1. The CDR3 loop spans 15 amino acids. Germline V lookup: CDR1 LGHNA, CDR2 YNFKEQ. V dropped 4 bases and J dropped 7; count of bases not matched to a gene: 8. CDR3 loop: CASSPAGDRDNEQFF. For the CDR3, the DNA is TGTGCCAGCAGCCCGGCGGGGGACAGGGATAATGAGCAGTTCTTC.

The table lists this clone with a count of one. This chain joins TRBV13 and TRBJ2-3, with D tentatively TRBD2 (7 bases). This CDR3 comprises 15 residues. Germline loops: CDR1 PRHDT, CDR2 FYEKMQ (reference sequence). V lost 4 bases, J lost 6 bases, and 17 bases lay in between. In DNA form, the CDR3 reads TGTGCCAGCAGCTACAGCCCCGAGGGGGGGGATACGCAGTATTTT. Its protein is CASSYSPEGGDTQYF.

The V and J genes are TRBV19 and TRBJ2-3; TRBD1 matches at 9 bases. The V segment lost 5 bases and the J segment 6 bases; nucleotides outside the gene matches: 9. Looked up from germline, CDR1 is LNHDA and CDR2 is SQIVND (reference sequence). The CDR3 is 15 residues long. Here the CDR3 reads CASSPDRGVRDTQYF. Here the CDR3 DNA reads TGTGCCAGTAGTCCCGACAGGGGGGTTAGGGATACGCAGTATTTT.

V usage is TRBV5-8 and J usage is TRBJ1-5, with 7 bases lining up with TRBD1. The CDR3 has 15 residues. Trimming at V came to 1 base and at J to 5 bases, leaving 6 bases not matched to a gene. CDR1 SGHTS and CDR2 YDEGEE come from the germline V gene. The CDR3 nucleotides read TGTGCCAGCAGCTTGACGGGACAGAGTTATCAGCCCCAGCATTTT. Translated, it gives CASSLTGQSYQPQHF.